Below, one T cell receptor (beta chain) is given with its context. Its antigen remains unidentified. These data belong to a study of early T cells in non-severe SARS-CoV-2 infection. In the study overall: Chains stayed unpaired after sequencing of bulk RNA from unsorted whole blood. General study results and limits: Anti-spike CD8 specificities were favored by VDJdb matching, whose results missed private and CD4 specificities.

TCRdb itself ran the 5' RACE reads through MiXCR, one entry per CDR3 protein. The repertoire has about 68,000 distinct CDR3 sequences, 12% of them found once; the top ten carry roughly 1.7%. V lost 1 base and J 9 bases, leaving 6 bases between the germline ends. The CDR3 covers 11 residues. The chain employs TRBV12-3 or TRBV12-4 and TRBJ1-2; D is ambiguous. This sequence was found in an adult who was a healthcare worker with PCR-confirmed SARS-CoV-2 infection or an uninfected control (not recorded which). The sequencing sample was made of whole blood. The CDR3: CASSLGERYTF. The CDR3 region has the DNA TGTGCCAGCAGTTTAGGGGAGCGCTACACCTTC.